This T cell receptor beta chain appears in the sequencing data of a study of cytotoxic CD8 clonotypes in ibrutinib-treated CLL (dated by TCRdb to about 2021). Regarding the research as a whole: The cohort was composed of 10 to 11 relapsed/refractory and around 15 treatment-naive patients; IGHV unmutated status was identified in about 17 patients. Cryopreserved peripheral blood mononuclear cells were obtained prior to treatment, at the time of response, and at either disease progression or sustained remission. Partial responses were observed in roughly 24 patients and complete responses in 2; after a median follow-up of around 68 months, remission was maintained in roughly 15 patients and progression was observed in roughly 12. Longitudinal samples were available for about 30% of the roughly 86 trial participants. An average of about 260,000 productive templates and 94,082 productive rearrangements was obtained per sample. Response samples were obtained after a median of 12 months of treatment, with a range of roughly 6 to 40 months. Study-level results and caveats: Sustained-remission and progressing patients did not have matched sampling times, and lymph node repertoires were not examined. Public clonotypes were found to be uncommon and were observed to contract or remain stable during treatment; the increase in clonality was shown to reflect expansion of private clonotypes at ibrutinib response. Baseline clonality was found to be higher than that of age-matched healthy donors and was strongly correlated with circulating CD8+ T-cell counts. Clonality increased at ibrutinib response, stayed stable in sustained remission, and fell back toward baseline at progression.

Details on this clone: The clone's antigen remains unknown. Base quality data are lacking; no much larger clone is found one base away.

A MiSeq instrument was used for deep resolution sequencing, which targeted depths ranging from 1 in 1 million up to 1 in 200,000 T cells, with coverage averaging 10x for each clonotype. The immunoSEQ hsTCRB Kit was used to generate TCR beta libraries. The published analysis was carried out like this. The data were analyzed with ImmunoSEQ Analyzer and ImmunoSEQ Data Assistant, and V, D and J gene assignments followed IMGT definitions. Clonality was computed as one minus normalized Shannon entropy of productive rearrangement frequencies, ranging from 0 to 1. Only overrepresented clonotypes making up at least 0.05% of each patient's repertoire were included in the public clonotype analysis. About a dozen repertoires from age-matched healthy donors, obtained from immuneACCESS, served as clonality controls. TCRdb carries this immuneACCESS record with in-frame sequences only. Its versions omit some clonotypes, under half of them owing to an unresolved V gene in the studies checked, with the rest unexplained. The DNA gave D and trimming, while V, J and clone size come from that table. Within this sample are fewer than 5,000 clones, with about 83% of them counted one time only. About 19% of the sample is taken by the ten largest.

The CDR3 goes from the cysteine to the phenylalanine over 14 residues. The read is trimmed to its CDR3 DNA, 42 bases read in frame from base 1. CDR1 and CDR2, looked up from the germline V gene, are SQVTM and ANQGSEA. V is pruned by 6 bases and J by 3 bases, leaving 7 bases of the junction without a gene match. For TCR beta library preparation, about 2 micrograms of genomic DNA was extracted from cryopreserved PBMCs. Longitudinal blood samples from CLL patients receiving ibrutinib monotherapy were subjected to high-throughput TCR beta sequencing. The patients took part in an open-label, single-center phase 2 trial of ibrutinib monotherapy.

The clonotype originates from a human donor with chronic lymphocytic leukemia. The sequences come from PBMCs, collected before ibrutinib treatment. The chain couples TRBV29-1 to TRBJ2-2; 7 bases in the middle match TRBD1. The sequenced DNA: TGCAGCGTCGCCCGACAGGGCGACACCGGGGAGCTGTTTTTT. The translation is CSVARQGDTGELFF.